Listed here are 17 T cell receptor beta chains from one sample, sequenced in a study of blood T cells in healthy people across ages. PCR was performed a second time for roughly 6 to 12 cycles using a sample-barcoded 5' primer and a J-beta primer mix. MiXCR, applied by TCRdb to the 5' RACE reads, yields one record per CDR3 protein. The top ten clones hold approximately 22% of a sample with some 1,800,000 distinct CDR3 sequences, about two fifths of them seen once. The specimen sequenced was blood. The receptor source for this set is a human donor in good health.

The V call is TRBV5-1, the J call TRBJ2-4, with D hard to call. Germline CDR1 and CDR2: SGHRS and YFSETQ. The CDR3 is 14 residues long. V lost 4 bases and J 8 bases, leaving 16 bases between the germline ends. The CDR3 DNA reads TGCGCCAGCAGCCCGAACCTGGGCCGTCACATTCAGTACTTC. As protein: CASSPNLGRHIQYF.

Only a few counts were recorded for this clonotype. The J gene is TRBJ2-4, the V gene TRBV7-2, with D perhaps TRBD1 (5 bases). CDR1 SGHTA and CDR2 FQGNSA come from the germline V gene. This CDR3 contains 15 residues. V lost 4 bases and J 0 bases, leaving 10 bases between the germline ends. The DNA for the CDR3 is TGTGCCAGCAGCTCAGGGTCACTAGCCAAAAACATTCAGTACTTC. Amino acids: CASSSGSLAKNIQYF.

Concerning this clonotype: A much more abundant neighbour one base away suggests this may be a read error. The V gene is TRBV2, the J gene TRBJ2-4; possible D gene TRBD1, 6 bases. Looked up from germline, CDR1 is SNHLY and CDR2 is FYNNEI. The ends were cut back, 6 bases at V and 6 bases at J, with 15 bases in the middle. This CDR3 contains 14 residues. The CDR3 sequence is CASSPGAGVNIQYF. The CDR3 bases are TGTGCCAGCAGCCCCGGCGCAGGGGTAAACATTCAGTACTTC.

V is TRBV7-9 and J is TRBJ1-1, with D maybe TRBD1 (5 bases). CDR3 length equals 16 residues. The V gene lost 3 bases and the J gene lost 3 bases, with 17 bases spanning the gap. CDR1 and CDR2 from the germline V gene are SEHNR and FQNEAQ (reference sequence). For the CDR3, the DNA is TGTGCCAGCAGCTTTTCGCAGGGCCAACCAGACACTGAAGCTTTCTTT. Protein sequence: CASSFSQGQPDTEAFF.

DNA for the CDR3: TGTGCCAGCAGCTCACCAGGGCGAGGGGGGAGGAACACCGGGGAGCTGTTTTTT. Protein: CASSSPGRGGRNTGELFF. This rearrangement joins TRBV7-8 to TRBJ2-2, with D perhaps TRBD1 or TRBD2 (6 bases each). CDR1 is SGHVS and CDR2 is FQNEAQ in the germline V gene. V shed 4 bases and J shed 1 base, with 19 bases lying between them. CDR3 size: 18 residues.

This clonotype has more than one count but fewer than ten. This sequence joins TRBV12-3 or TRBV12-4 and TRBJ1-1; D is uncertain. Trimming removed 7 bases at V and 4 bases at J, with 16 bases between. The CDR3 covers 14 residues. CDR3 sequence reads: CASTNGPATTEAFF. The DNA of the CDR3 is TGTGCCAGCACCAACGGCCCCGCAACCACTGAAGCTTTCTTT.

This clonotype turned up a few times. V and J are TRBV4-3 and TRBJ1-2, with a tentative D call TRBD1 (6 bases). Germline V lookup: CDR1 LGHNA, CDR2 YSLEER. The V end lost 0 bases, the J end lost 8 bases, and 10 bases lay between the germline ends. The CDR3 extends over 13 amino acids. The CDR3 here is CASSQDTGRGYTF. The CDR3 DNA is TGCGCCAGCAGCCAAGATACAGGGAGGGGCTACACCTTC.

This clonotype occurred a few times. A much larger clonotype is one base distant, so this may be a read error. The chain employs TRBV20-1 and TRBJ2-5; possibly TRBD1 or TRBD2 for D (5 bases each). Per germline, CDR1 DFQATT and CDR2 SNEGSKA (reference sequence). The V end lost 3 bases, the J end lost 5 bases, and 16 bases lay between the germline ends. The CDR3 is made up of 14 amino acids. The CDR3 is CSARAEGQRETQYF. In nucleotides, the CDR3 is TGCAGTGCTAGGGCCGAGGGGCAGAGGGAGACCCAGTACTTC.

The V call is TRBV20-1, the J call TRBJ2-7; TRBD2 aligns across 9 bases. V dropped 1 base and J dropped 4; count of bases not matched to a gene: 8. Germline lookup yields CDR1 DFQATT and CDR2 SNEGSKA (reference sequence). This CDR3 region has 15 residues. The CDR3 reads CSARGGGGAVYEQYF. The CDR3 bases are TGCAGTGCTAGAGGGGGCGGGGGGGCAGTATACGAGCAGTACTTC.

The genes are TRBV6-1 and TRBJ1-1; D remains unclear. Germline lookup yields CDR1 MNHNS and CDR2 SASEGT. This CDR3 is 15 amino acids long. V was trimmed by 6 bases and J by 4 bases, leaving 18 bases between them. CDR3 protein: CASRFFRLSGTEAFF. The CDR3 DNA reads TGTGCCAGCAGGTTTTTCCGGTTGTCGGGCACTGAAGCTTTCTTT.

The chain carries TRBV6-1 and TRBJ1-2, with 8 bases matching TRBD1. The germline V gene encodes CDR1 MNHNS and CDR2 SASEGT. This CDR3 spans 14 amino acids. The V gene end was trimmed by 8 bases and the J gene end by 5 bases; junction bases not matched to a gene: 10. The CDR3 here is CASQLDRGEYGYTF. As DNA, the CDR3 is TGTGCCAGCCAACTCGACAGGGGAGAATATGGCTACACCTTC.

This rearrangement joins TRBV9 to TRBJ2-3, with D uncertain. The length of the CDR3 is 15 residues. The V gene's germline CDR1 is SGDLS and CDR2 YYNGEE. Trimming took 4 bases from V and 4 from J, leaving 16 bases between them. The CDR3 sequence: CASSLAPVASDTQYF. In nucleotides, the CDR3 is TGTGCCAGCAGCCTCGCCCCGGTAGCCTCAGATACGCAGTATTTT.

This clonotype was found once. The chain employs TRBV20-1 and TRBJ2-1; D remains unclear. This CDR3 comprises 14 residues. V shed 0 bases and J shed 6 bases, with 12 bases lying between them. Germline lookup yields CDR1 DFQATT and CDR2 SNEGSKA (reference sequence). The CDR3 sequence is CSAREGSWGNEQFF. CDR3 sequence (DNA): TGCAGTGCTAGAGAGGGTAGCTGGGGCAATGAGCAGTTCTTC.

The J gene is TRBJ2-3, the V gene TRBV9; 11 bases are a match to TRBD1. Trimming at V came to 4 bases and at J to 0 bases, leaving 10 bases not matched to a gene. CDR1 and CDR2 from the germline V gene are SGDLS and YYNGEE. This CDR3 contains 18 residues. CDR3 amino acids: CASSQGTGGAVSTDTQYF. CDR3 nucleotides: TGTGCCAGCAGCCAAGGGACAGGGGGAGCCGTAAGCACAGATACGCAGTATTTT.

The V gene is TRBV6-6, the J gene TRBJ2-7; D remains ambiguous. V was trimmed by 2 bases and J by 3 bases, leaving 8 bases between them. Germline CDR1 MNHNY, CDR2 SVGAGI (reference sequence). There are 13 residues in the CDR3. CDR3 DNA: TGTGCCAGCAGTTACGCAGCCTTCTACGAGCAGTACTTC. Residues: CASSYAAFYEQYF.

This clonotype appeared a few times. The chain links TRBV20-1 to TRBJ1-2, with a possible D match to TRBD1 (5 bases). Germline V gene data show CDR1 as DFQATT and CDR2 as SNEGSKA (reference sequence). V lost 3 bases, J lost 5 bases, and 10 bases lay in between. The CDR3 spans 12 residues. The CDR3 nucleotides are TGCAGTGCTAGTGGGGACCCGTATGGCTACACCTTC. This encodes CSASGDPYGYTF.

As regards this clonotype: One end of the junction fails to match germline, which may point to a read error. This chain uses TRBV14 with TRBJ1-1; D call uncertain. This CDR3 contains 15 residues. Germline CDR1 and CDR2: SGHDN and FVKESK. CDR3 DNA: TGCGCCAGCAGCCAAGGTCAACACACGAACACTGAAGCTTTCTTT. Its protein is CASSQGQHTNTEAFF. The full variable domain, in which reference TRBV14 and TRBJ1-1 provide the parts outside the CDR3, is EAGVTQFPSHSVIEKGQTVTLRCDPISGHDNLYWYRRVMGKEIKFLLHFVKESKQDESGMPNNRFLAERTGGTYSTLKVQPAELEDSGVYFCASSQGQHTNTEAFFGQGTRLTVV.